This T cell receptor beta chain was captured in a study of blood T cell repertoires in COVID-19. Turning to the study itself: Both acute and convalescent COVID-19 samples were obtained from the United States, Italy and Spain.

Per the original methods: Estimates of nucleated cell counts were drawn from the amplification of reference gene primers. Repertoires were generated with immunoSEQ multiplex PCR, while TCRdb's copy carries only in-frame clones and drops some. That table furnishes V, J and clone size, whereas the DNA furnished D and trimming. The sample has 81,000 or so clones, 89% seen once. Germline CDR1 LGHDT, CDR2 YNNKEL (reference sequence). This CDR3 is built from 13 residues. V lost 4 bases to trimming and J lost 3 bases, with 9 bases between them. The sequence derives from a man aged 70-80 years with active or convalescent COVID-19. The sequenced sample consisted of peripheral blood. The chain carries TRBV3-1 (or the pseudogene TRBV3-2) and TRBJ2-5, with D perhaps TRBD2 (6 bases). In DNA, the CDR3 is TGTGCCAGCAGCCGGTCGGGGGAAGAGACCCAGTACTTC. Encoded protein: CASSRSGEETQYF.